The rows below give T cell receptor beta chains drawn from one sample of a study of blood T cells in healthy people across ages. TCRdb reprocessed the 5' RACE reads with MiXCR, giving one entry per CDR3 protein. The sample includes around 1,500,000 distinct CDR3 sequences, 28% seen only once; the top ten take 7% to 9%. The sample was blood. The receptors were sampled from a woman in her twenties or thirties in good health. The CDR3 runs from the conserved cysteine through the conserved F or W. D genes are given only for firm matches. The size field is filled for only some rows; it gives once, few, many or a size class.

d_call,v_call,clone_size,j_call,cdr3_aa,cdr3_nt
-,TRBV2,few,TRBJ2-7,CASTPGVNAYEQYF,TGTGCCAGCACCCCGGGGGTAAACGCCTACGAGCAGTACTTC
-,TRBV29-1,many,TRBJ2-7,CSAGSSYEQYF,TGCAGCGCCGGGAGCTCCTACGAGCAGTACTTC
TRBD1,TRBV5-1,few,TRBJ1-6,CASSFPNGTGDSSPLHF,TGCGCCAGCAGCTTTCCGAACGGGACAGGGGATAGTTCACCCCTCCACTTT
TRBD1,TRBV5-1,few,TRBJ2-7,CASSSNEGQGTYEQYF,TGCGCCAGCAGTTCAAATGAGGGACAGGGGACCTACGAGCAGTACTTC
-,TRBV7-9,few,TRBJ1-5,CASSPGRGGGQPQHF,TGTGCCAGCAGCCCCGGAAGGGGGGGAGGTCAGCCCCAGCATTTT
-,TRBV3-1,few,TRBJ1-1,CASSRISSTEAFF,TGTGCCAGCAGCCGTATTAGTAGCACTGAAGCTTTCTTT
TRBD2,TRBV10-3,many,TRBJ2-7,CAIGGGLARTDEQYF,TGTGCCATCGGAGGTGGACTAGCGAGGACCGACGAGCAGTACTTC
-,TRBV2,-,TRBJ2-3,CASSPGNTQYF,TGTGCCAGCAGTCCGGGGAATACGCAGTATTTT
-,TRBV10-3,-,TRBJ2-7,CAISEATRTYEQYF,TGTGCCATCAGTGAGGCGACAAGAACTTACGAGCAGTACTTC
-,TRBV6-6,few,TRBJ2-1,CASNRDKETQFF,TGTGCCAGCAATAGGGACAAAGAGACCCAGTTCTTC
-,TRBV21-1,-,TRBJ2-5,CASSLQPGQKTCKFETQYF,TGTGCCAGCAGCTTACAGCCGGGACAGAAGACCTGCAAATTCGAGACCCAGTACTTC
-,TRBV7-3,-,TRBJ2-3,CASSLSAGATDTQYF,TGTGCCAGCAGCTTATCGGCGGGGGCCACAGATACGCAGTATTTT
-,TRBV2,-,TRBJ1-1,CASSGQSENTEAFF,TGTGCCAGCAGTGGCCAGTCAGAGAACACTGAAGCTTTCTTT
TRBD2,TRBV20-1,-,TRBJ2-1,CSAAPSGGGPYNEQFF,TGCAGTGCAGCCCCCTCCGGGGGGGGGCCCTACAATGAGCAGTTCTTC
TRBD1,TRBV6-5,-,TRBJ1-2,CASRRTGPGGYTF,TGTGCCAGCAGAAGGACAGGGCCAGGTGGCTACACCTTC
TRBD2,TRBV13,-,TRBJ2-1,CASSSELSGGAQNEQFF,TGTGCCAGCAGCTCGGAACTAAGCGGGGGGGCCCAAAATGAGCAGTTCTTC
-,TRBV5-1,-,TRBJ2-7,CASSLALGGGGNEQYF,TGCGCCAGCAGCTTGGCTCTAGGAGGGGGCGGGAACGAGCAGTACTTC
-,TRBV5-5,-,TRBJ1-1,CASSQPGQGMRTEAFF,TGTGCCAGCAGCCAACCCGGGCAGGGAATGCGAACTGAGGCTTTCTTT
-,TRBV5-1,few,TRBJ1-1,CASSPIGLKNTEAFF,TGCGCCAGCAGCCCGATAGGACTTAAAAACACTGAAGCTTTCTTT
-,TRBV28,-,TRBJ2-7,CASSSLGGGTADYEQYF,TGTGCCAGCAGTTCCCTCGGAGGGGGGACGGCCGATTACGAGCAGTACTTC
-,TRBV7-2,few,TRBJ1-1,CASSLRGLSTEAFF,TGTGCCAGCAGCTTAAGAGGGCTGAGCACTGAAGCTTTCTTT
-,TRBV20-1,many,TRBJ2-6,CSAVEDYPGANVLTF,TGCAGTGCCGTCGAGGATTATCCCGGGGCCAACGTCCTGACTTTC
-,TRBV20-1,-,TRBJ2-1,CGARRDAVNEQFF,TGCGGTGCCAGGCGAGACGCCGTCAATGAGCAGTTCTTC
-,TRBV4-1,-,TRBJ2-5,CTSSPEPGAETQYF,TGCACCAGCAGCCCCGAGCCGGGGGCAGAGACCCAGTACTTC
-,TRBV10-3,-,TRBJ2-3,CAISEAGGTDTQYF,TGTGCCATCAGTGAAGCGGGCGGCACAGATACGCAGTATTTT
-,TRBV2,-,TRBJ1-5,CASSVAQYQPQHF,TGTGCCAGCAGTGTGGCTCAGTATCAGCCCCAGCATTTT
-,TRBV29-1,-,TRBJ1-1,CRADRNTEAFF,TGCAGGGCGGACAGGAACACTGAAGCTTTCTTT
-,TRBV19,-,TRBJ1-2,CASSILQTARGYTF,TGTGCCAGTAGTATCCTGCAGACAGCACGTGGCTACACCTTC
TRBD1,TRBV6-2/TRBV6-3,many,TRBJ2-7,CASSWDRGLWEQYF,TGTGCCAGCAGTTGGGACAGGGGGCTTTGGGAGCAGTACTTC
-,TRBV27,many,TRBJ2-7,CASSLNPSAEQYF,TGTGCCAGCAGTTTAAACCCTAGCGCGGAGCAGTACTTC
TRBD1,TRBV7-9,-,TRBJ1-6,CASSLGQGAGSSPLHF,TGTGCCAGCAGTCTGGGACAGGGGGCAGGGAGTTCACCCCTCCACTTT
TRBD2,TRBV4-2,few,TRBJ2-1,CASSQGLLAGLNEQFF,TGTGCCAGCAGCCAAGGTTTACTAGCGGGGCTGAATGAGCAGTTCTTC
TRBD2,TRBV20-1,few,TRBJ2-5,CSGGSGGNQETQYF,TGCAGTGGGGGTAGCGGGGGCAACCAAGAGACCCAGTACTTC
-,TRBV29-1,-,TRBJ1-1,CSVERVVETEAFF,TGCAGCGTTGAAAGGGTAGTAGAGACTGAAGCTTTCTTT
TRBD1,TRBV19,-,TRBJ2-2,CASSMQGASGELFF,TGTGCCAGTAGTATGCAGGGGGCATCCGGGGAGCTGTTTTTT
-,TRBV28,-,TRBJ2-3,CASSQTSDTQYF,TGTGCCAGCAGCCAGACCTCCGATACGCAGTATTTT
-,TRBV20-1,-,TRBJ2-5,CSASDGPGLQETQYF,TGCAGTGCTAGCGACGGGCCCGGGCTCCAAGAGACCCAGTACTTC
TRBD2,TRBV7-2,-,TRBJ2-1,CASSRTSGSRNEQFF,TGTGCCAGCAGCCGAACTAGCGGGAGTCGGAATGAGCAGTTCTTC
-,TRBV27,many,TRBJ2-5,CASRGAVTIETQYF,TGTGCCAGCAGGGGGGCAGTTACGATAGAGACCCAGTACTTC
-,TRBV7-3,-,TRBJ2-5,CASSRWAASGETQYF,TGTGCCAGCAGCCGCTGGGCGGCAAGCGGGGAGACCCAGTACTTC
TRBD1,TRBV18,-,TRBJ1-2,CASSLGDSDNYGYTF,TGTGCCAGCTCACTAGGGGACAGCGATAACTATGGCTACACCTTC
-,TRBV12-3/TRBV12-4,-,TRBJ1-6,CASSLYSTRSYNSPLHF,TGTGCCAGCAGTTTGTATTCTACACGGTCCTATAATTCACCCCTCCACTTT
-,TRBV5-1,-,TRBJ2-7,CASSSDLPVAYEQYF,TGCGCCAGCAGCTCGGATTTACCGGTGGCCTACGAGCAGTACTTC
-,TRBV4-1,few,TRBJ2-6,CASSQAIVPGANVLTF,TGCGCCAGCAGCCAAGCGATAGTCCCTGGGGCCAACGTCCTGACTTTC
-,TRBV24-1,few,TRBJ2-1,CATSDSTSNEQFF,TGTGCCACCAGTGATTCGACTTCCAATGAGCAGTTCTTC
TRBD1,TRBV7-2,few,TRBJ2-3,CASRNQGAIGTDTQYF,TGTGCCAGCAGGAATCAGGGGGCGATCGGCACAGATACGCAGTATTTT
TRBD2,TRBV12-3/TRBV12-4,-,TRBJ2-1,CASRLAGLRYNEQFF,TGTGCCAGCAGGCTAGCGGGACTGCGATACAATGAGCAGTTCTTC
TRBD2,TRBV6-1,-,TRBJ2-3,CASSDSLAEGDTQYF,TGTGCCAGCAGTGATTCACTAGCGGAAGGAGATACGCAGTATTTT
-,TRBV5-1,many,TRBJ2-6,CASSLAAARSGANVLTF,TGCGCCAGCAGCTTGGCGGCCGCAAGATCTGGGGCCAACGTCCTGACTTTC
TRBD1,TRBV29-1,few,TRBJ1-1,CSVKLYRGNTEAFF,TGCAGCGTTAAACTTTACAGGGGGAACACTGAAGCTTTCTTT
-,TRBV3-1,few,TRBJ2-1,CASSQDSQTDSYNEQFF,TGTGCCAGCAGCCAAGATTCTCAGACGGACTCCTACAATGAGCAGTTCTTC
TRBD2,TRBV20-1,few,TRBJ2-5,CSARDQLAGGLFSRTEQETQYF,TGCAGTGCTAGAGATCAACTAGCGGGAGGCCTGTTCTCCAGAACGGAACAAGAGACCCAGTACTTC
TRBD2,TRBV7-9,-,TRBJ2-2,CASSLAGAGKDTGELFF,TGTGCCAGCAGCTTAGCAGGAGCGGGAAAGGACACCGGGGAGCTGTTTTTT
-,TRBV29-1,-,TRBJ2-5,CSVGTASREQYF,TGCAGCGTTGGGACGGCTTCTAGGGAGCAGTACTTC
-,TRBV12-3/TRBV12-4,few,TRBJ2-3,CASSFQAASTDTQYF,TGTGCCAGCAGTTTTCAGGCAGCTAGCACAGATACGCAGTATTTT
-,TRBV3-1,-,TRBJ2-1,CASSRGINEQFF,TGTGCCAGCAGCAGAGGGATCAATGAGCAGTTCTTC
-,TRBV6-6,-,TRBJ1-2,CASSSRRGLRVDYGYTF,TGTGCCAGCAGTTCGAGAAGGGGGTTGAGGGTCGACTATGGCTACACCTTC
TRBD2,TRBV19,many,TRBJ2-7,CASSGLAGPPYEQYF,TGTGCCAGTAGCGGACTAGCGGGACCTCCCTACGAGCAGTACTTC
-,TRBV3-1,few,TRBJ1-2,CASSQENLRGYTF,TGTGCCAGCAGCCAAGAAAACCTTCGGGGCTACACCTTC